This note documents a single TCR beta chain sequence. Its antigen is as yet unknown. The data stem from a study of cytomegalovirus exposure and HLA in healthy donors. Study-wide findings and caveats: The study flagged 150 to 200 TCR beta chains as cytomegalovirus-associated. Subsequent analysis showed first-cohort TCR clusters tending to co-occur in 120 validation repertoires.

The table came from immunoSEQ multiplex PCR; TCRdb's copy has only in-frame clones and leaves some out. The data show some 330,000 clones, 86% seen once. V dropped 3 bases and J dropped 3 bases, with 24 bases sitting between them. CDR3 size: 19 residues. In germline, CDR1 is ENHRY, CDR2 SYGVKD. The sequence came from a woman aged 18-30 years in good health and CMV-seronegative. Sequencing was done on a sample of PBMCs. The rearrangement joins TRBV10-3 to TRBJ2-4, with D maybe TRBD1 (6 bases). The CDR3 DNA sequence: TGTGCCATCAGTGACCTGCCCAGGACAGCCGGGGAAGTCAAAAACATTCAGTACTTC. It encodes CAISDLPRTAGEVKNIQYF.